One sample yielded the 18 T cell receptor beta chains listed below, sequenced in a study of beta chain features in type 1 diabetes (dated by TCRdb to 2017 to 2018). Study-wide findings and limitations: Type 1 diabetes patients showed a moderate but significant shortening of TCRB CDR3 length in all four CD4+ subsets.

Their antigens are not known. Libraries were constructed by the immunoSEQ multiplex PCR assay. The High Capacity cDNA Reverse Transcription Kit was used to reverse transcribe all of the isolated RNA, meaning that expressed TCRB transcripts were what got sequenced. TCRdb stores this immuneACCESS table with in-frame sequences only. Part of the clones is absent; in the studies checked, under half of the shortfall reflects unresolved V genes, and no reason is known for the rest. The sample yields roughly 700,000 clones; roughly 13% were counted once. The ten largest clonotypes hold less than 0.025% of the sample. Sequencing was carried out using naive CD4+ T cells from blood. Per the publication, the cell subset or site label means: true naive CD4+ T cells. These receptors were collected from a young man with type 1 diabetes.

This clone came up a few times. This chain's CDR3 is CASSRDWDTHSGANVLTF. The CDR3 DNA reads as TGTGCCAGCAGCCGCGATTGGGACACTCACTCTGGGGCCAACGTCCTGACTTTC. The rearrangement uses TRBV4-2 and TRBJ2-6; D is perhaps TRBD1 (6 bases). This CDR3 region has 18 residues. Germline V gives CDR1 LGHNA, CDR2 YNFKEQ. The V end was cut by 4 bases, the J end by 0 bases, with 16 bases between.

V gene TRBV7-9 combines with J gene TRBJ2-7; 7 bases are a match to TRBD1. V lost 7 bases to trimming and J lost 0 bases; unmatched junction nucleotides: 6. CDR3 length: 14 amino acids. The germline V gene has CDR1 SEHNR and CDR2 FQNEAQ (reference sequence). The CDR3 region is CASTATGSSYEQYF. CDR3 coding DNA: TGTGCCAGCACCGCGACAGGGAGCTCCTACGAGCAGTACTTC.

This clone came up a few times. The rearrangement links TRBV2 to TRBJ2-3, with D uncertain. Germline V gene data show CDR1 as SNHLY and CDR2 as FYNNEI. V dropped 6 bases and J dropped 8 bases, with 15 bases sitting between them. This CDR3 spans 13 amino acids. The CDR3, as DNA: TGTGCCAGCAGCTATTCAGGCGCCGGTACGCAGTATTTT. Translated, it gives CASSYSGAGTQYF.

This clone appeared a few times. The J gene is TRBJ2-3, the V gene TRBV5-1, with 9 bases matching TRBD1. V dropped 0 bases and J dropped 5; count of bases not matched to a gene: 1. Germline loops: CDR1 SGHRS, CDR2 YFSETQ. The CDR3 has 14 amino acids. CDR3 coding DNA: TGCGCCAGCAGCTTGGGGACAGGGGAAGATACGCAGTATTTT. Encoded protein: CASSLGTGEDTQYF.

This clone showed up just a few times. The chain couples TRBV30 to TRBJ2-5, with a possible D match to TRBD2 (5 bases). From germline, CDR1 is GTSNPN and CDR2 SVGIG (reference sequence). V lost 8 bases and J 4 bases, leaving 11 bases between the germline ends. The CDR3 covers 11 residues. This CDR3 is CAQSGGETQYF. The CDR3 DNA is TGTGCCCAGAGCGGAGGAGAGACCCAGTACTTC.

This rearrangement joins TRBV25-1 to TRBJ1-1; D is unclear. CDR1 and CDR2 (germline): MGHDK, SYGVNS. The CDR3 is made up of 14 amino acids. V gave up 4 bases and J gave up 6 bases, with 15 bases separating them. CDR3 amino acids: CASSVGPSRPEAFF. CDR3 nucleotide sequence: TGTGCCAGCAGTGTCGGCCCGTCGCGTCCTGAAGCTTTCTTT.

There are a few counts of this clone. This sequence joins TRBV18 and TRBJ1-1, with 8 positions matching TRBD1. There are 14 residues in the CDR3. Germline CDR1 and CDR2: KGHSH and LQKENI. Losses at the gene ends were 5 bases for V and 7 bases for J; bases not matched to a gene: 9. CDR3: CASSSDRVRGEAFF. CDR3 nucleotide sequence: TGTGCCAGCTCATCGGACAGGGTGCGGGGTGAAGCTTTCTTT.

V gene TRBV27 combines with J gene TRBJ1-6, with 8 bases lining up with TRBD1. V lost 8 bases to trimming and J lost 6 bases; unmatched junction nucleotides: 6. The germline V gene has CDR1 MNHEY and CDR2 SMNVEV (reference sequence). This CDR3 comprises 14 residues. Here the CDR3 DNA reads TGTGCCAGCGGACAGGGACTCATTAATTCACCCCTCCACTTT. It yields the protein CASGQGLINSPLHF.

The table lists this clone with a few counts. The V call is TRBV10-3, the J call TRBJ2-3; a weak D match, TRBD1 (6 bases). Trimming removed 6 bases from V and 11 bases from J, with 15 bases in between. Per germline, CDR1 ENHRY and CDR2 SYGVKD. The CDR3 loop spans 12 amino acids. This CDR3 is CAIRGSGGQQYF. Here the CDR3 DNA reads TGTGCCATCAGGGGCAGTGGGGGCCAGCAGTATTTT.

The chain couples TRBV5-6 to TRBJ1-6; TRBD1 agrees at 8 bases. The V gene end was trimmed by 1 base and the J gene end by 5 bases; junction bases not matched to a gene: 5. Germline-derived CDR1 and CDR2 are SGHDT and YYEEEE. This CDR3 spans 16 amino acids. The DNA of the CDR3 is TGTGCCAGCAGCTTGTACAGGGGGGTAGATAATTCACCCCTCCACTTT. Its translation is CASSLYRGVDNSPLHF.

This clone was counted a few times. The chain combines TRBV28 with TRBJ2-1; D could derive from TRBD1 or TRBD2 (5 bases each). Germline CDR1 and CDR2: MDHEN and SYDVKM. This CDR3 comprises 15 residues. Trimming pared 7 bases from V and 4 bases from J, leaving 17 bases between. Here the CDR3 DNA reads TGTGCCAGCACCCCAGCAGGGACGGAGTACAATGAGCAGTTCTTC. Protein: CASTPAGTEYNEQFF.

The chain recombines TRBV18 with TRBJ1-1; D gene ambiguous. The germline V and J ends were trimmed by 10 bases and 8 bases, with 26 bases remaining between them. The CDR3 consists of 15 residues. CDR1 KGHSH and CDR2 LQKENI come from the germline V gene. CDR3 coding DNA: TGTGCCACCACAGTAACTGGGGTAGATACCCTCGAAGCTTTCTTT. Protein sequence: CATTVTGVDTLEAFF. The full variable domain, in which reference TRBV18 and TRBJ1-1 provide the parts outside the CDR3, is NAGVMQNPRHLVRRRGQEARLRCSPMKGHSHVYWYRQLPEEGLKFMVYLQKENIIDESGMPKERFSAEFPKEGPSILRIQQVVRGDSAAYFCATTVTGVDTLEAFFGQGTRLTVV.

The rearrangement joins TRBV6-5 to TRBJ1-1; D call uncertain. The CDR3 is 14 amino acids. The V end lost 0 bases, the J end lost 5 bases, and 10 bases lay between the germline ends. Per the germline V gene, CDR1 is MNHEY and CDR2 is SVGAGI. CDR3 DNA: TGTGCCAGCAGTTACTCGATGCCGGGTACTGAAGCTTTCTTT. It translates to CASSYSMPGTEAFF.

The chain is built from TRBV7-9 and TRBJ1-4, with D hard to call. The CDR3 sequence is 15 residues long. Germline V gene sequence: CDR1 SEHNR, CDR2 FQNEAQ (reference sequence). The V end lost 5 bases, the J end lost 0 bases, and 10 bases lay between the germline ends. The CDR3 loop is CASSAAVATNEKLFF. CDR3 in DNA: TGTGCCAGCAGCGCGGCCGTGGCAACTAATGAAAAACTGTTTTTT.

The chain recombines TRBV6-5 with TRBJ1-1; D is uncertain. This CDR3 spans 13 amino acids. V was trimmed by 3 bases and J by 1 base, leaving 6 bases between them. CDR1 is MNHEY, CDR2 SVGAGI, per germline. The CDR3 is CASSYTSNTEAFF. DNA of the CDR3: TGTGCCAGCAGTTATACATCGAACACTGAAGCTTTCTTT.

The chain uses TRBV18 and TRBJ1-1; TRBD1 is a possible D gene (5 bases). Per the germline V gene, CDR1 is KGHSH and CDR2 is LQKENI. The CDR3 length is 13 residues. Trimming left V 3 bases short and J 8 bases short, with 13 bases between. For the CDR3, the DNA is TGTGCCAGCTCACCCGCTTTGGAGGGGGAAGCTTTCTTT. The encoded protein is CASSPALEGEAFF.

The sample holds a few counts of this clone. This sequence joins TRBV10-3 and TRBJ2-3; 10 bases match TRBD2. CDR1 and CDR2 (germline): ENHRY, SYGVKD. Trimming took 3 bases from V and 0 from J; bases not matched to a gene: 6. CDR3 length: 17 residues. The CDR3 sequence: CAISESTSGASTDTQYF. The CDR3, as DNA: TGTGCCATCAGTGAATCCACTAGCGGGGCCAGCACAGATACGCAGTATTTT.

The CDR3 sequence is CASSPTGSVWDTQYF. Here the CDR3 DNA reads TGCGCCAGCAGCCCAACAGGGTCCGTCTGGGATACGCAGTATTTT. The chain recombines TRBV4-1 with TRBJ2-3, with a possible D match to TRBD1 (6 bases). The CDR3 is 15 amino acids. The germline V and J ends were trimmed by 4 bases and 6 bases, with 17 bases remaining between them. Germline values: CDR1 MGHRA, CDR2 YSYEKL.